Sequencing of this T cell receptor beta chain was carried out in a study of T cell responses to AZD1222 COVID-19 vaccine. Study results and limitations: Only 5 or 6 individuals given AZD1222 were seropositive at baseline.

The V segment lost 4 bases and the J segment 5 bases; nucleotides outside the gene matches: 12. Germline-derived CDR1 and CDR2 are LGHNA and YSLEER. The CDR3 is 16 residues long. Method: immunoSEQ multiplex PCR; TCRdb's copy keeps in-frame clones and lacks some. Seen here are some 98,000 clones, approximately 88% observed once, and the top ten hold approximately 15%. Concerning this clone: Antigen: not known.

The genes are TRBV4-3 and TRBJ1-2, with 8 bases fitting TRBD1. Sequencing was performed on peripheral blood, taken 28 days after the second AZD1222 dose. The sequence derives from an adult who received the AZD1222 COVID-19 vaccine. The CDR3 DNA reads as TGCGCCAGCAGCCCTGCCGGGGACAGGCACTTTTATGGCTACACCTTC. Translation gives CASSPAGDRHFYGYTF.